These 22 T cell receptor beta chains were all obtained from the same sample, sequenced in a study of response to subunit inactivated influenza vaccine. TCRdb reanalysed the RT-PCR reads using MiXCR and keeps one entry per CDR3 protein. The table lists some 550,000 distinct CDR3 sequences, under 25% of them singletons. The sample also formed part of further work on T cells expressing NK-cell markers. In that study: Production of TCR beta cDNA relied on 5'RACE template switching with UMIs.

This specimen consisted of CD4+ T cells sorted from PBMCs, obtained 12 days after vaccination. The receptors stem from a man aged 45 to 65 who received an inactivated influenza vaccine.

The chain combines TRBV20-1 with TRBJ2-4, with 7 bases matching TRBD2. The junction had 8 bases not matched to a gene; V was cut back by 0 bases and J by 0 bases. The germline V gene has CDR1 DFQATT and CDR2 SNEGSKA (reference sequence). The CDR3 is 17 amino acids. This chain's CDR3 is CSARDETLAVAKNIQYF. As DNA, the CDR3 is TGCAGTGCTAGAGATGAAACCCTAGCGGTAGCCAAAAACATTCAGTACTTC.

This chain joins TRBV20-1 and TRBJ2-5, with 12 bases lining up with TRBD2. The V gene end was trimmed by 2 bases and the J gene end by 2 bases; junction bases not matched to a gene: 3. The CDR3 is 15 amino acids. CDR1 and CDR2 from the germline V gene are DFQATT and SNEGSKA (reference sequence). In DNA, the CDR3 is TGCAGTGCTAGAAGGACTAGCGGGATACAAGAGACCCAGTACTTC. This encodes CSARRTSGIQETQYF.

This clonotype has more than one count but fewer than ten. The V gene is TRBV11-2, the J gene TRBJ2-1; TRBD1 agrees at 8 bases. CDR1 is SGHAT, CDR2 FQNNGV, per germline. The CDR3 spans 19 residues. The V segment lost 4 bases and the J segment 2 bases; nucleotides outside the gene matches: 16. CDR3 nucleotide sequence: TGTGCCAGCAGCTCACGGACAGGGCAAGCCCCGGGGCCCTACAATGAGCAGTTCTTC. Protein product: CASSSRTGQAPGPYNEQFF. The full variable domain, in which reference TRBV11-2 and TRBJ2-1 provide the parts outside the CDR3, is EAGVAQSPRYKIIEKRQSVAFWCNPISGHATLYWYQQILGQGPKLLIQFQNNGVVDDSQLPKDRFSAERLKGVDSTLKIQPAKLEDSAVYLCASSSRTGQAPGPYNEQFFGPGTRLTVL.

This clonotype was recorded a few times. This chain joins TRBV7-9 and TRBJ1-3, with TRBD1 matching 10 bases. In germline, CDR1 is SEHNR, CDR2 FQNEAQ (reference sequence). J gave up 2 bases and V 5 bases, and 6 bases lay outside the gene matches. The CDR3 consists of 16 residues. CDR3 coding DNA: TGTGCCAGCAGCCCCCGTGGGACAGGGGCTGGAAACACCATATATTTT. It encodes CASSPRGTGAGNTIYF.

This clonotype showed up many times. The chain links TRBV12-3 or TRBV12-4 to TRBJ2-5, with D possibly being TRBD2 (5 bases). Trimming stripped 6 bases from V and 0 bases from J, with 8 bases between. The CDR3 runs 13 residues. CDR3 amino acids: CASRLGNQETQYF. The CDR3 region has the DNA TGTGCCAGCAGACTCGGGAACCAAGAGACCCAGTACTTC.

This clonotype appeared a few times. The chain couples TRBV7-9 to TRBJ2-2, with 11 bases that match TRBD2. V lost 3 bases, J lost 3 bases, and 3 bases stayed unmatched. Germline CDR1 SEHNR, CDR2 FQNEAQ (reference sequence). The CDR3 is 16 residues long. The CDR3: CASSFGLAGDTGELFF. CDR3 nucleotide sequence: TGTGCCAGCAGCTTCGGACTAGCGGGTGACACCGGGGAGCTGTTTTTT.

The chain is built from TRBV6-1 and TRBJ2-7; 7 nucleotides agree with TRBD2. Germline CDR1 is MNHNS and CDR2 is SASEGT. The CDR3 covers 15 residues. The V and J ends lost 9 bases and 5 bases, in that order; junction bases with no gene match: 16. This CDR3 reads CARPKGREVVDEQYF. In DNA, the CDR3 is TGTGCCAGACCAAAAGGACGGGAGGTGGTCGACGAGCAGTACTTC.

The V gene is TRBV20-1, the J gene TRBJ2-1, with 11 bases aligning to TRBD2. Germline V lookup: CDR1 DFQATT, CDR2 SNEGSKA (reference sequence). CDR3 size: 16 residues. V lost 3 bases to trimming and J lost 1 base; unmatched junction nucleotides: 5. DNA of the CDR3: TGCAGTGCTAGCGACCGACTAGCGGGGTCCTACAATGAGCAGTTCTTC. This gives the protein CSASDRLAGSYNEQFF.

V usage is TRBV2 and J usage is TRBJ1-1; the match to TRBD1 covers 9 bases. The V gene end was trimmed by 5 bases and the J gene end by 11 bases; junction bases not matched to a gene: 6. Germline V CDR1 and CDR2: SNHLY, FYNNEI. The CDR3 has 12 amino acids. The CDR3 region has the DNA TGTGCCAGCAGTCCCGGGACAGGGTCGGCTTTCTTT. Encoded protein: CASSPGTGSAFF. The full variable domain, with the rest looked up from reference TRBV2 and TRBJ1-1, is EPEVTQTPSHQVTQMGQEVILRCVPISNHLYFYWYRQILGQKVEFLVSFYNNEISEKSEIFDDQFSVERPDGSNFTLKIRSTKLEDSAMYFCASSPGTGSAFFGQGTRLTVV.

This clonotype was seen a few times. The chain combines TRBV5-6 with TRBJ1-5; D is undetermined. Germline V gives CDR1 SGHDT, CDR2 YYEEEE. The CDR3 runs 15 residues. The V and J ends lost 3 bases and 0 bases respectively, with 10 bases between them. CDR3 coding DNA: TGTGCCAGCAGCTCGTCAATTTATAGCAATCAGCCCCAGCATTTT. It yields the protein CASSSSIYSNQPQHF.

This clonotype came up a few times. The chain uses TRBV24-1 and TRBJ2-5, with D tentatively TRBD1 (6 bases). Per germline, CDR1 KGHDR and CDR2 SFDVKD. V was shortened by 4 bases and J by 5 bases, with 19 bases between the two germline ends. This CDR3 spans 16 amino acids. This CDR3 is CATSDPQGFGMETQYF. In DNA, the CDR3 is TGTGCCACCAGTGACCCTCAGGGGTTCGGGATGGAGACCCAGTACTTC.

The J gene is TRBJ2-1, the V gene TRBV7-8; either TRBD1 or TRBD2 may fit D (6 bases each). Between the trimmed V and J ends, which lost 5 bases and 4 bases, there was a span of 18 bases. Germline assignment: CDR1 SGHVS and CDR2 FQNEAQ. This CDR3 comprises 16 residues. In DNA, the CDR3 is TGTGCCAGCAGCGGTAGACAGGAGGGGGTTTACAATGAGCAGTTCTTC. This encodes CASSGRQEGVYNEQFF. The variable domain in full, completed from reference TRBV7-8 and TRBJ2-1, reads GAGVSQSPRYKVAKRGQDVALRCDPISGHVSLFWYQQALGQGPEFLTYFQNEAQLDKSGLPSDRFFAERPEGSVSTLKIQRTQQEDSAVYLCASSGRQEGVYNEQFFGPGTRLTVL.

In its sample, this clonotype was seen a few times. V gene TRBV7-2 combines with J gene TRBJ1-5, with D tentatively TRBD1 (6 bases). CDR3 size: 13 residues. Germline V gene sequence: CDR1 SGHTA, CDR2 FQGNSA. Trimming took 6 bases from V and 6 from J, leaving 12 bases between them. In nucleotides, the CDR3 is TGTGCCAGCAGTGAGGGGGTTAGTCAGCCCCAGCATTTT. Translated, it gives CASSEGVSQPQHF. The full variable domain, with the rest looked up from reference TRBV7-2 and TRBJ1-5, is GAGVSQSPSNKVTEKGKDVELRCDPISGHTALYWYRQSLGQGLEFLIYFQGNSAPDKSGLPSDRFSAERTGGSVSTLTIQRTQQEDSAVYLCASSEGVSQPQHFGDGTRLSIL.

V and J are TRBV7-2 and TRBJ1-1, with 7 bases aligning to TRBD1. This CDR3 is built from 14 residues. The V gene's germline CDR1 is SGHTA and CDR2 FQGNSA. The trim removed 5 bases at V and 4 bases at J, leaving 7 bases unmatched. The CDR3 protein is CASSLQGVSTEAFF. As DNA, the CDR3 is TGTGCCAGCAGCCTTCAGGGGGTATCCACTGAAGCTTTCTTT.

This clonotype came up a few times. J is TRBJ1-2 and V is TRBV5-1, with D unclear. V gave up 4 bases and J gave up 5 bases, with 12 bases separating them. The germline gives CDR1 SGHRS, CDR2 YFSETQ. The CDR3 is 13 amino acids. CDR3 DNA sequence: TGCGCCAGCAGCCCTGGGGAATTATATGGCTACACCTTC. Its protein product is CASSPGELYGYTF.

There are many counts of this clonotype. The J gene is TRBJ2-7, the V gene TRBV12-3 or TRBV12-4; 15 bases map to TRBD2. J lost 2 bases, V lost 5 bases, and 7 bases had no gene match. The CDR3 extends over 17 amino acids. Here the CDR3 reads CASSDYRTSGRAYEQYF. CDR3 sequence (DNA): TGTGCCAGCAGTGATTATAGGACTAGCGGGAGGGCCTACGAGCAGTACTTC.

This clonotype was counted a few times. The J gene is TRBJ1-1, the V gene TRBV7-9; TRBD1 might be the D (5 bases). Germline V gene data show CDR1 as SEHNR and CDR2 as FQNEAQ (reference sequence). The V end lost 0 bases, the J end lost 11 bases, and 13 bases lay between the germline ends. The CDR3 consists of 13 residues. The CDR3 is CASSLATVPAAFF. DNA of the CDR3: TGTGCCAGCAGCTTAGCGACAGTGCCGGCGGCTTTCTTT.

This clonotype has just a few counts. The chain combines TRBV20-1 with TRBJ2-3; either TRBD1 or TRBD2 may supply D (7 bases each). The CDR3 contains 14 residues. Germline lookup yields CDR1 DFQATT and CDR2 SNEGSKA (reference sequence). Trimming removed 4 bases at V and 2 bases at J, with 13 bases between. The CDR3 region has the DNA TGCAGTGCTATCTCAGGGGGGGCCACAGATACGCAGTATTTT. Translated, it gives CSAISGGATDTQYF.

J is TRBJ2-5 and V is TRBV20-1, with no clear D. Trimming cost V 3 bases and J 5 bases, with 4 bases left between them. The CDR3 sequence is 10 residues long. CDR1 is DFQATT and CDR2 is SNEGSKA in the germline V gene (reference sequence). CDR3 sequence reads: CSASWETQYF. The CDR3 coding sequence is TGCAGTGCTAGTTGGGAGACCCAGTACTTC.

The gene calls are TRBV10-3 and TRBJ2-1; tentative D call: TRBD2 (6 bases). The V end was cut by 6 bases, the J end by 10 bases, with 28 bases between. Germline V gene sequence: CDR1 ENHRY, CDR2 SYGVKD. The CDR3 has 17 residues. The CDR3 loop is CAISLAVSLGGAREQFF. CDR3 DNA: TGTGCCATCAGCCTCGCGGTAAGTTTGGGAGGAGCACGAGAGCAGTTCTTC.

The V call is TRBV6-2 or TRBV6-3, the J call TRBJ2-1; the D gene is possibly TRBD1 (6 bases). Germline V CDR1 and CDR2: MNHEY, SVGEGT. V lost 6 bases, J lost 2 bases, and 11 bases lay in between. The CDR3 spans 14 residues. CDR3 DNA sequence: TGTGCCAGCAGGCCCCGGGACACCTACAATGAGCAGTTCTTC. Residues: CASRPRDTYNEQFF.

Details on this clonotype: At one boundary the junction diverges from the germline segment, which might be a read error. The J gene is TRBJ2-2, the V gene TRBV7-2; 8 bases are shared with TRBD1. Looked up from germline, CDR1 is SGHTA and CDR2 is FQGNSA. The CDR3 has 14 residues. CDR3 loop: CARSFRGPGGELFF. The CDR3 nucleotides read TGTGCCCGCAGTTTCAGGGGGCCGGGCGGGGAGCTGTTTTTT.